The next 9 T cell receptor beta chains were all read from a single sample in a study of CD8+ T cells in alopecia areata. Sequencing used cDNA as its template, made by extracting RNA and reverse transcribing it. The table came from immunoSEQ multiplex PCR; TCRdb's copy has only in-frame clones and leaves some out. The data hold more than 110,000 clones, with around 50% observed a single time. Treatment described: oral pan-JAK inhibitor, 5-10 mg twice daily. The material sequenced was CD8+ T cells sorted from blood, taken at week 4, from a patient treated with tofacitinib. Every receptor here comes from a human donor with alopecia areata.

This clone was picked up a small number of times. The rearrangement links TRBV5-6 to TRBJ1-2; unclear D gene. V was trimmed by 6 bases and J by 4 bases, leaving 13 bases between them. The CDR3 is 13 residues long. Looked up from germline, CDR1 is SGHDT and CDR2 is YYEEEE. The CDR3 DNA reads as TGTGCCAGCAATTACGGGGAGGGCTATGGCTACACCTTC. The encoded protein is CASNYGEGYGYTF.

This clone has just a few counts. The V gene is TRBV7-9, the J gene TRBJ2-5; perhaps TRBD2 as D (6 bases). The V gene lost 5 bases and the J gene lost 8 bases, with 9 bases spanning the gap. Germline CDR1 is SEHNR and CDR2 is FQNEAQ (reference sequence). The length of the CDR3 is 11 residues. CDR3 nucleotide sequence: TGTGCCAGCAGCGCTACTAGCACCCAGTACTTC. This codes for CASSATSTQYF.

This clone was counted only a few times. V gene TRBV9 combines with J gene TRBJ1-2; 7 bases line up with TRBD1. CDR3 length: 14 residues. Per the germline V gene, CDR1 is SGDLS and CDR2 is YYNGEE. With V trimmed by 0 bases and J by 4 bases, 3 bases remained unmatched. The CDR3 DNA is TGTGCCAGCAGCGTAGATGGGACAGCCTATGGCTACACCTTC. Its protein is CASSVDGTAYGYTF.

V and J are TRBV27 and TRBJ2-3, with D unclear. The CDR3 loop spans 13 amino acids. V lost 6 bases, J lost 3 bases, and 10 bases lay in between. Germline CDR1 and CDR2: MNHEY and SMNVEV (reference sequence). In DNA form, the CDR3 reads TGTGCCAGCAGATGGGTCCAAACAGATACGCAGTATTTT. Its translation is CASRWVQTDTQYF.

In this sample, this clone turned up a few times. The chain uses TRBV11-2 and TRBJ2-3; 11 positions match TRBD2. V lost 5 bases, J lost 1 base, and 2 bases stayed unmatched. The CDR3 contains 15 residues. The germline gives CDR1 SGHAT, CDR2 FQNNGV. The CDR3 is CASSLTSGGTDTQYF. The CDR3 nucleotides are TGTGCCAGCAGCCTGACTAGCGGGGGCACAGATACGCAGTATTTT.

The chain couples TRBV27 to TRBJ1-2; 10 positions agree with TRBD1. Germline V gene lookup returns CDR1 MNHEY and CDR2 SMNVEV (reference sequence). V shed 5 bases, J shed 4 bases, and the junction held 7 bases outside the gene matches. This CDR3 is 15 amino acids long. DNA of the CDR3: TGTGCCAGCAGTCTAGGGACAGGGGCCTTCTATGGCTACACCTTC. Protein sequence: CASSLGTGAFYGYTF.

This chain joins TRBV27 and TRBJ2-2; weak D call: TRBD1 (6 bases). This CDR3 is 18 amino acids long. The V and J ends lost 7 bases and 1 base respectively, with 22 bases between them. The germline gives CDR1 MNHEY, CDR2 SMNVEV (reference sequence). CDR3 in amino acids: CASTLLRSGALNTGELFF. CDR3 in DNA: TGTGCCAGCACTTTGCTTCGATCAGGGGCCTTGAACACCGGGGAGCTGTTTTTT.

V is TRBV5-1 and J is TRBJ2-5; 12 bases agree with TRBD1. The germline V gene encodes CDR1 SGHRS and CDR2 YFSETQ. V shed 4 bases and J 4 bases; nucleotides not matched to a gene: 5. The CDR3 spans 15 residues. The CDR3 DNA reads as TGCGCCAGCAGCCACCGGGACAGGGGGCCAGAGACCCAGTACTTC. Encoded protein: CASSHRDRGPETQYF.

This chain links TRBV9 with TRBJ1-1; D ambiguous. The length of the CDR3 is 13 residues. Germline V gene data show CDR1 as SGDLS and CDR2 as YYNGEE. Trimming took 1 base from V and 8 from J, leaving 12 bases between them. CDR3 amino acids: CASSVQDVEEAFF. As DNA, the CDR3 is TGTGCCAGCAGCGTACAGGATGTCGAAGAAGCTTTCTTT.